These 19 T cell receptor beta chains originate from one sample sequenced in a study of blood T cells in healthy people across ages. A second PCR, run for about 7 to 12 cycles, used a sample-barcoded 5' primer plus a J-beta primer mix. One entry per CDR3 protein, called by TCRdb with MiXCR from the 5' RACE reads. The data show 630,000 or so distinct CDR3 sequences, with roughly 32% seen just once and 15% held by the top ten. The sample comprised blood. These receptors were collected from a woman of 80 years or more in good health.

On this clonotype itself: The junction departs from germline at one end; a sequencing error may be responsible. The rearrangement uses TRBV29-1 and TRBJ2-1, with TRBD2 matching over 8 bases. The CDR3 totals 14 residues. Germline loops: CDR1 SQVTM, CDR2 ANQGSEA. The CDR3 protein is CSADPGGAYNEQSF. In DNA, the CDR3 is TGCAGCGCTGATCCCGGGGGGGCCTACAATGAGCAGTCCTTC.

The rearrangement links TRBV6-1 to TRBJ1-5, with D hard to call. The V gene's germline CDR1 is MNHNS and CDR2 SASEGT. This CDR3 region has 13 residues. V gave up 2 bases and J gave up 7 bases, with 9 bases separating them. DNA for the CDR3: TGTGCCAGCAGTGAATGGAATGAGCAGCCCCAGCATTTT. Its translation: CASSEWNEQPQHF.

A remark on this clonotype: The CDR3 end shows no conserved phenylalanine or tryptophan, and so a read error is likely. This chain connects TRBV7-8 to TRBJ1-1; D unresolved. CDR3 length equals 16 residues. Trimming removed 3 bases at V and 4 bases at J, with 18 bases between. CDR1 is SGHVS and CDR2 is FQNEAQ in the germline V gene. The chain's CDR3 is CASSLDVDVGSTEAFC. The DNA of the CDR3 is TGTGCCAGCAGCTTGGATGTGGACGTCGGGAGCACTGAAGCTTTCTGT.

This sequence joins TRBV7-2 and TRBJ2-7; D unresolved. Trimming removed 5 bases from V and 0 bases from J, with 8 bases in between. CDR1 is SGHTA, CDR2 FQGNSA, per germline. This CDR3 contains 13 residues. The CDR3: CASSPWNSYEQYF. DNA of the CDR3: TGTGCCAGCAGCCCGTGGAACTCCTACGAGCAGTACTTC.

This clonotype was counted many times. The chain links TRBV7-2 to TRBJ2-7; 10 bases fit TRBD1. The CDR3 totals 15 residues. Germline V gene data show CDR1 as SGHTA and CDR2 as FQGNSA. Trimming removed 5 bases from V and 6 bases from J; junction bases left unmatched: 10. CDR3 in DNA: TGTGCCAGCAGCCTCCGGACAGGGGGTGTCGGCGAGCAGTACTTC. Translating it yields CASSLRTGGVGEQYF.

For this clonotype: This may be a read error: a much more frequent sequence differs by one nucleotide. This sequence joins TRBV20-1 and TRBJ1-4, with D unclear. The germline V gene has CDR1 DFQATT and CDR2 SNEGSKA (reference sequence). The CDR3 totals 13 residues. CDR3 in amino acids: CSARAGFNEELFF. In DNA, the CDR3 is TGCAGTGCTAGAGCAGGATTTAATGAAGAACTGTTTTTT.

As to this clonotype: A clone one base away is much larger, so this may be a read error. The CDR3 DNA follows: TGTGCCAGCAGCTTAATAGGGACAGGGAACACCAATGAGCAGCTCTTC. As protein: CASSLIGTGNTNEQLF. The gene calls are TRBV7-3 and TRBJ2-1; the match to TRBD1 covers 9 bases. The CDR3 covers 16 residues. Per the germline V gene, CDR1 is SGHTA and CDR2 is FQGTGA.

This clonotype was seen only once. V gene TRBV6-1 combines with J gene TRBJ2-4, with D maybe TRBD1 (6 bases). The germline CDR1 and CDR2 sequences are MNHNS and SASEGT. V gave up 9 bases and J gave up 0 bases, with 27 bases separating them. The CDR3 is 19 amino acids. CDR3 region: CASTQVGTPLPLAKNIQYF. CDR3 in DNA: TGTGCCAGTACTCAGGTGGGGACACCACTGCCCCTAGCCAAAAACATTCAGTACTTC.

This clonotype was counted at least ten times. The chain couples TRBV5-1 to TRBJ2-1, with 13 positions matching TRBD2. The CDR3 consists of 17 residues. Germline loops: CDR1 SGHRS, CDR2 YFSETQ. With V trimmed by 4 bases and J by 4 bases, 8 bases remained unmatched. Here the CDR3 reads CASSPGTSGAQYNEQFF. CDR3 DNA: TGCGCCAGCAGCCCTGGGACTAGCGGGGCTCAGTACAATGAGCAGTTCTTC.

This clonotype was counted a few times. Given a much more abundant clone one base away, this may be a read error. V usage is TRBV20-1 and J usage is TRBJ2-1, with 10 bases lining up with TRBD2. This CDR3 contains 14 residues. After removal of 6 bases from V and 13 bases from J, the junction contained 15 bases not matched to a gene. Germline loops: CDR1 DFQATT, CDR2 SNEGSKA (reference sequence). The CDR3 nucleotides read TGCAGTGCCCCCTCTAGCGGGAGACAAGAGACCCAGTTCTTC. Protein sequence: CSAPSSGRQETQFF.

This clonotype was seen only a few times. The chain couples TRBV28 to TRBJ2-7, with D possibly TRBD1 on 5 matching bases. Trimming took 1 base from V and 2 from J, leaving 27 bases between them. CDR1 and CDR2 (germline): MDHEN, SYDVKM. The CDR3 sequence is 20 residues long. CDR3 bases: TGTGCCAGCAGTTTATCCCCCTTGCTGTTGGGAATCTTAGGGGCCTACGAGCAGTACTTC. Translating gives CASSLSPLLLGILGAYEQYF.

This clonotype was seen at least ten times. This chain joins TRBV18 and TRBJ1-2, with D possibly TRBD1 on 5 matching bases. Trimming left V 0 bases short and J 3 bases short, with 11 bases between. CDR3 size: 15 residues. Germline V lookup: CDR1 KGHSH, CDR2 LQKENI. This chain's CDR3 is CASSPPRGTDYGYTF. The CDR3 coding sequence is TGTGCCAGCTCACCACCGAGGGGAACGGACTATGGCTACACCTTC.

There are many counts of this clonotype. V is TRBV15 and J is TRBJ2-7; possibly TRBD2 for D (6 bases). The CDR3 length is 14 residues. CDR1 and CDR2 (germline): LNHNV, YYDKDF (reference sequence). Trimming pared 0 bases from V and 5 bases from J, leaving 11 bases between. The DNA of the CDR3 is TGTGCCACCAGCAGAGATAGACTAGGTCACGAGCAGTACTTC. Protein: CATSRDRLGHEQYF.

The J gene is TRBJ1-3, the V gene TRBV7-3; D uncertain. Deletions cut 5 bases from V and 0 bases from J, with 11 bases between. Germline CDR1 is SGHTA and CDR2 is FQGTGA. CDR3 length: 15 residues. The CDR3 DNA reads as TGTGCCAGCAGCAGAGGACCCGACTCTGGAAACACCATATATTTT. This sequence encodes CASSRGPDSGNTIYF.

The rearrangement joins TRBV20-1 to TRBJ2-3; D might be TRBD1 (6 bases). The CDR3 length is 16 residues. The germline gives CDR1 DFQATT, CDR2 SNEGSKA (reference sequence). The V end lost 2 bases, the J end lost 3 bases, and 18 bases lay between the germline ends. The CDR3, as DNA: TGCAGTGCTAGACTTCCGGGGTTGGACAGTACAGATACGCAGTATTTT. Translation gives CSARLPGLDSTDTQYF.

This rearrangement joins TRBV20-1 to TRBJ2-3; 9 bases fit TRBD1. V shed 1 base and J 11 bases; nucleotides not matched to a gene: 4. This CDR3 is 12 amino acids long. Germline CDR1 and CDR2: DFQATT and SNEGSKA (reference sequence). CDR3: CSARVQGAEQYF. CDR3 DNA: TGCAGTGCTAGAGTACAGGGGGCCGAGCAGTATTTT.

This clonotype was seen ten or more times. This chain links TRBV15 with TRBJ1-2; 9 bases map to TRBD1. CDR1 and CDR2 (germline): LNHNV, YYDKDF (reference sequence). This CDR3 spans 15 amino acids. Unmatched junction bases numbered 5, after V lost 0 bases and J lost 6 bases. In nucleotides, the CDR3 is TGTGCCACCAGCAGAGAGGGACAGGGATCAAATGGCTACACCTTC. Its translation is CATSREGQGSNGYTF.

As DNA, the CDR3 is TGTGCCAGCAGCTTCGGACAGACAGAGACCCAGTACTTC. This sequence encodes CASSFGQTETQYF. This chain connects TRBV7-2 to TRBJ2-5; perhaps TRBD1 as D (6 bases). Looked up from germline, CDR1 is SGHTA and CDR2 is FQGNSA. Trimming removed 3 bases at V and 4 bases at J, with 9 bases between. The CDR3 runs to 13 residues.

The CDR3 region is CSASQRQGGWNTEAFF. The CDR3 DNA sequence: TGCAGTGCTAGCCAAAGGCAGGGGGGGTGGAACACTGAAGCTTTCTTT. The chain carries TRBV20-1 and TRBJ1-1; 7 bases line up with TRBD1. This CDR3 contains 16 residues. CDR1 and CDR2 from the germline V gene are DFQATT and SNEGSKA (reference sequence). V gave up 3 bases and J gave up 1 base; unmatched junction bases: 11.